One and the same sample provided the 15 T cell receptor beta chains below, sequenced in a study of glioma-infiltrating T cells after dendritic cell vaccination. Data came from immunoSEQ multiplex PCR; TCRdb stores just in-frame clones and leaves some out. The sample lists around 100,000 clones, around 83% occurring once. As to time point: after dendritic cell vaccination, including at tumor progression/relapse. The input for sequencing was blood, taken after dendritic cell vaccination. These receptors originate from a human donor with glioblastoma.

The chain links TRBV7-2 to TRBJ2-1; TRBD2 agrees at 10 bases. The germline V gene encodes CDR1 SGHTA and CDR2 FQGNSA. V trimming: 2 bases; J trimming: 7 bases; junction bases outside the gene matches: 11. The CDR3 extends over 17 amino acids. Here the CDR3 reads CASSLLTSGVGWNEQFF. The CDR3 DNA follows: TGTGCCAGCAGCTTACTTACTAGCGGGGTCGGCTGGAATGAGCAGTTCTTC.

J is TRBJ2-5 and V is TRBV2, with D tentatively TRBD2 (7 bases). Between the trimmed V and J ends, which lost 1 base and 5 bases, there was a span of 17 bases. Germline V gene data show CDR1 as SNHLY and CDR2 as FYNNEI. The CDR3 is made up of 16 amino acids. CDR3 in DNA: TGTGCCAGCAGTGAAGGGGTGGGGGGGGCTTATGAGACCCAGTACTTC. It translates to CASSEGVGGAYETQYF.

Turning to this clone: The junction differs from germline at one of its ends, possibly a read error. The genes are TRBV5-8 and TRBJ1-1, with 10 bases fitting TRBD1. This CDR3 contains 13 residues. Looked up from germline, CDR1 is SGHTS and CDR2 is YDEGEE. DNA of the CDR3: TGTGCCAGCAGATTGGACAGGGGGACTGAAGCTTTCTTT. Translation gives CASRLDRGTEAFF.

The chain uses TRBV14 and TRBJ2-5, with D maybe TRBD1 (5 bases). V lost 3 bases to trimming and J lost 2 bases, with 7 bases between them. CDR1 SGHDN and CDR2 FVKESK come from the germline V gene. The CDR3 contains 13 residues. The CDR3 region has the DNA TGTGCCAGCAGCCAGGACATTCAAGAGACCCAGTACTTC. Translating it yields CASSQDIQETQYF. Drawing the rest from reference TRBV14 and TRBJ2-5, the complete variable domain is EAGVTQFPSHSVIEKGQTVTLRCDPISGHDNLYWYRRVMGKEIKFLLHFVKESKQDESGMPNNRFLAERTGGTYSTLKVQPAELEDSGVYFCASSQDIQETQYFGPGTRLLVL.

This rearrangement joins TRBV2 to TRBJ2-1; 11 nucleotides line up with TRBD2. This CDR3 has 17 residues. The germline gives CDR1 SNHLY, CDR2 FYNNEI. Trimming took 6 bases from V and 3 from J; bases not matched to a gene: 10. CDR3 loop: CASSAVNSGGVYNEQFF. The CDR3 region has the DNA TGTGCCAGCAGCGCCGTCAATAGCGGGGGGGTCTACAATGAGCAGTTCTTC.

The CDR3 sequence is CASSQVGQGGTEAFF. The CDR3 DNA is TGTGCCAGCAGCCAAGTCGGACAGGGGGGCACTGAAGCTTTCTTT. The genes are TRBV4-2 and TRBJ1-1; 10 bases align to TRBD1. The length of the CDR3 is 15 residues. Per germline, CDR1 LGHNA and CDR2 YNFKEQ. Unmatched junction bases numbered 3, after V lost 1 base and J lost 4 bases.

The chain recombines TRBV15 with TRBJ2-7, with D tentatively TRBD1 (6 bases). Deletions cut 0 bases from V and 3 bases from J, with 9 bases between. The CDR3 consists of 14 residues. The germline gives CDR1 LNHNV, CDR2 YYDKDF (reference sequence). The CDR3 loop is CATSRDGQNYEQYF. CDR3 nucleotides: TGTGCCACCAGCAGAGATGGACAGAACTACGAGCAGTACTTC.

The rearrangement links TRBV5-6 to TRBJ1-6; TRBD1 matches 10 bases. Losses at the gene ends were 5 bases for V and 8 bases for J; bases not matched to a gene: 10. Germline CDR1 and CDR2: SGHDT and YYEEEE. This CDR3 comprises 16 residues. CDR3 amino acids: CASSSPGQGLHSPLHF. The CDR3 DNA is TGTGCCAGCAGTTCACCGGGACAGGGGTTACATTCACCCCTCCACTTT. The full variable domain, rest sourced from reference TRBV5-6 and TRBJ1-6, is DAGVTQSPTHLIKTRGQQVTLRCSPKSGHDTVSWYQQALGQGPQFIFQYYEEEERQRGNFPDRFSGHQFPNYSSELNVNALLLGDSALYLCASSSPGQGLHSPLHFGNGTRLTVT.

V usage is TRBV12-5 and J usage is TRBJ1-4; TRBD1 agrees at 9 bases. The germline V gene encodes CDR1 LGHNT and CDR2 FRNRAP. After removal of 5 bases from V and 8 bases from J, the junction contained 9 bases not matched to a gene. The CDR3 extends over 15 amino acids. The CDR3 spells CASGIDRGESEKLFF. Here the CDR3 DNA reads TGTGCTAGTGGTATTGACAGGGGGGAGTCGGAAAAACTGTTTTTT. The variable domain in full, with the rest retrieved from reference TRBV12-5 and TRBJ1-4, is DARVTQTPRHKVTEMGQEVTMRCQPILGHNTVFWYRQTMMQGLELLAYFRNRAPLDDSGMPKDRFSAEMPDATLATLKIQPSEPRDSAVYFCASGIDRGESEKLFFGSGTQLSVL.

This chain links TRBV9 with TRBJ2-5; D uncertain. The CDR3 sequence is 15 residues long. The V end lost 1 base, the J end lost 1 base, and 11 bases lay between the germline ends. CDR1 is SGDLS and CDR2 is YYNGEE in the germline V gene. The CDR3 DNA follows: TGTGCCAGCAGCGTACGGCCAACAGCCCAAGAGACCCAGTACTTC. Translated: CASSVRPTAQETQYF.

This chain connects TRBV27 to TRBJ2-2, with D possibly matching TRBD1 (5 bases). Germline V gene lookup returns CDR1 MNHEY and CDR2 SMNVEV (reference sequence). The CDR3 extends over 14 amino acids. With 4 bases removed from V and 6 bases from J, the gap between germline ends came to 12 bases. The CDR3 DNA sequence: TGTGCCAGCAGTTCGGAGACAGACTCCGGGGAGCTGTTTTTT. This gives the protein CASSSETDSGELFF.

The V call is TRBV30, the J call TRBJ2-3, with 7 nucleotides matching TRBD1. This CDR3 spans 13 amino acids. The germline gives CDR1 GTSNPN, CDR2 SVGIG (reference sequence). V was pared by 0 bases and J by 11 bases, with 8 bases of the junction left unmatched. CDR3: CAWSVGTEFEQYF. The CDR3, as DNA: TGTGCCTGGAGTGTTGGGACAGAGTTTGAGCAGTATTTT.

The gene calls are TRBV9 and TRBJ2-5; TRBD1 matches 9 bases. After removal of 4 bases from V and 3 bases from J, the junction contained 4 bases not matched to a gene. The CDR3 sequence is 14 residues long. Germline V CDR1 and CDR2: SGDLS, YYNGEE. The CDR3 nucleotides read TGTGCCAGCAGCACTACAGGGGGCGAAGAGACCCAGTACTTC. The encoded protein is CASSTTGGEETQYF.

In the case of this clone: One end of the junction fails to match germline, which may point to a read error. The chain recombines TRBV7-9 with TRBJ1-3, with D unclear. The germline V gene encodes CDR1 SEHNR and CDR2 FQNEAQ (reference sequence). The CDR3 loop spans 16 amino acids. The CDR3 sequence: CASSAPGPTSGSTIYF. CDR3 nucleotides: TGTGCCAGCAGCGCCCCTGGGCCCACGTCTGGAAGCACCATATATTTT.

The CDR3, as DNA: TGTGCCAGCAGCATAGCGGGGGCGAACACAGATACGCAGTATTTT. This codes for CASSIAGANTDTQYF. The gene calls are TRBV2 and TRBJ2-3; 9 bases line up with TRBD2. The CDR3 is made up of 15 amino acids. J gave up 2 bases and V 6 bases, and 6 bases lay outside the gene matches. The germline V gene has CDR1 SNHLY and CDR2 FYNNEI.